Reported below is one T cell receptor (beta chain). Antigen: not known. Sample treatment: roughly 11-day PBMC culture with coronavirus spike peptide pools or control peptides (ViraFEST assay). These data are taken from a study of vaccination and CD4 T cells after COVID-19. As for the study in general: The authors used overlapping spike peptides from SARS-CoV-2, HCoV-NL63, HCoV-OC43 and HCoV-229E to stimulate cells.

Study conclusions and caveats: A relatively small number of convalescent patients were studied, and no early post-infection timepoints were included.

This CDR3 comprises 14 residues. Between the trimmed V and J ends, which lost 2 bases and 2 bases, there was a span of 9 bases. Germline V gene lookup returns CDR1 MNHNS and CDR2 SASEGT. The Oncomine TCR Beta short-read assay was what sequenced the DNA obtained from cultured CD4+ T cells. TCRdb fed the PCR reads into MiXCR, producing one record per CDR3 protein. The sample holds about 18,000 distinct CDR3 sequences, roughly 50% seen once. The chain links TRBV6-1 to TRBJ1-1; D uncertain. The sample was CD4+ T cells from blood, cultured in vitro, taken before SARS-CoV-2 vaccination. The receptor's source is a human donor who had recovered from COVID-19. The chain's CDR3 is CASSERRKNTEAFF. The CDR3 nucleotides are TGTGCCAGCAGTGAACGGAGGAAAAACACTGAAGCTTTCTTT.